Listed here is a single T cell receptor beta chain. Its specificity is unknown. This table comes from immunoSEQ multiplex PCR, and its TCRdb copy is limited to in-frame clones, with some not included. The data show 28,000 or so clones, with around 90% seen just once and about 7% held by the top ten. This sample is part of a study of T cells in localized non-small cell lung cancer. The germline CDR1 and CDR2 sequences are SGHNT and YYREEE (reference sequence). V shed 4 bases and J shed 3 bases, with 19 bases lying between them. This CDR3 contains 16 residues. Study observations and caveats: Prolonged overall survival went with higher T cell density in the blood. T cell clonality was highest in uninvolved adjacent lung, above tumor.

The rearrangement uses TRBV5-4 and TRBJ1-2; D perhaps matches TRBD1 (6 bases). This clonotype was sampled from a male donor aged 60 or older with stage I lung adenocarcinoma. Here the sequenced sample was peripheral blood, taken before any cancer treatment. The CDR3 reads CASSRGAAQTDYGYTF. CDR3 coding DNA: TGTGCCAGCAGCCGGGGGGCAGCCCAAACCGACTATGGCTACACCTTC.